This passage covers 18 T cell receptor delta chains from one sample sequenced in a study of γδ T cells in repeated Plasmodium falciparum infection. TCRdb reanalysed the multiplex PCR reads with CATT. Of over 45,000 delta-chain clones in the sample, 1.6% were seen once. Vgamma9/Vdelta2+ and Vdelta2-negative gammadelta T cells were flow-sorted from PBMC for bulk sequencing. Source material: gamma-delta T cells from blood. The receptors originated from a pool of human donors (malaria-infected and uninfected, not separated).

As to this clone: A far larger clone lies a single base away; this is likely a read error. The same CDR3 is also encoded by other DNA sequences in this sample. V and J are TRDV2 and TRDJ1, with a tentative D call TRDD3 (6 bases). No J segment appears in TCRdb, so it was assigned here by matching the sequence to germline. Per the germline V gene, CDR1 is GEAIGNYY and CDR2 is EKD. The CDR3 has 19 residues. Trimming shortened V by 3 bases and J by 0 bases, and 25 bases separated the two germline ends. The CDR3 loop reads CACDRLLLGDRQYTDKLIF. CDR3 sequence (DNA): TGTGCCTGTGACCGACTTTTACTGGGAGATAGACAGTACACCGATAAACTCATCTTT.

About this clone itself: A read error likely explains why the TCRdb protein, taken from a much larger clone, differs from this DNA's translation at residue 11; the protein shown is translated from the DNA. The chain joins TRDV1 to TRDJ1; tentatively, D is TRDD2 (5 bases). Trimming removed 3 bases from V and 2 bases from J, with 19 bases in between. The germline CDR1 and CDR2 sequences are TSWWSYY and QGS. The CDR3 contains 17 residues. The CDR3 nucleotides are TGTGCTCTTGGGGATCTACTTTCCTTCAAGTGTACCGATAAACTCATCTTT. This sequence encodes CALGDLLSFKCTDKLIF.

This clone was seen a few times. The protein TCRdb gives is from a much larger clone and does not agree with this DNA's translation at residue 3, likely a read error; the protein shown here comes from the DNA. V and J are TRDV1 and TRDJ1; D might be TRDD2 (5 bases). The J gene is absent in TCRdb and was assigned here via DNA matching to germline. The V gene's germline CDR1 is TSWWSYY and CDR2 QGS. The CDR3 runs 21 residues. This CDR3 reads CAFGPPLLRLSPVAHTDKLIF. The DNA of the CDR3 is TGTGCTTTTGGGCCCCCGCTCCTTCGTCTATCCCCGGTGGCCCACACCGATAAACTCATCTTT.

Sample share makes this clone medium-sized. Other DNA sequences from this sample encode an identical CDR3 as well. V is TRDV1 and J is TRDJ1, with D tentatively TRDD2 (5 bases). Trimming pared 5 bases from V and 3 bases from J, leaving 10 bases between. The CDR3 sequence is 13 residues long. Germline V gene sequence: CDR1 TSWWSYY, CDR2 QGS. As DNA, the CDR3 is TGTGCTCTTGGGTCCCCCTTCTCCGATAAACTCATCTTT. Protein sequence: CALGSPFSDKLIF.

This clone was observed a few times. This likely traces to a read error, being one base from a far larger clone. Other nucleotide sequences from this sample produce the same CDR3. The rearrangement links TRDV1 to TRDJ1; tentative D call: TRDD2 (6 bases). This CDR3 region has 18 residues. Germline CDR1 and CDR2: TSWWSYY and QGS. DNA of the CDR3: TGTGCTCTTGGGGAATACGTCCTACCCTCTCCTAACACCGATAAACTAATCTTT. Encoded protein: CALGEYVLPSPNTDKLIF.

Many counts were recorded for this clone. The chain recombines TRDV2 with TRDJ1, with 10 nucleotides matching TRDD3. Here the J gene came from matching the DNA to germline, since TCRdb omits it. Germline V gene data show CDR1 as GEAIGNYY and CDR2 as EKD. Trimming took 0 bases from V and 3 from J; bases not matched to a gene: 12. The CDR3 has 18 amino acids. CDR3 region: CACDTLEGEGDTSDKLIF. In nucleotides, the CDR3 is TGTGCCTGTGACACCCTCGAGGGGGAGGGGGATACGTCCGATAAACTCATCTTT.

Of note for this clone: The protein recorded in TCRdb matches a much larger clone and deviates from this DNA's translation at residue 19, suggesting a read error; the protein here is obtained by translating the DNA. The V segment is TRDV2, and no J call was made; the D call of TRDD3 is as the table states it, not checked on the DNA. The germline V gene encodes CDR1 GEAIGNYY and CDR2 EKD. The CDR3 contains 20 residues. CDR3 in amino acids: CACDTLGPTGDSSHTDKLTF. In DNA, the CDR3 is TGTGCCTGTGACACTTTGGGGCCTACTGGGGACTCGTCTCACACCGATAAACTCACCTTT.

Remarks on this clone: TCRdb's listed protein matches a much larger clone and diverges from this DNA's translation at residue 16, likely through a read error; the protein shown comes from the DNA. The chain is built from TRDV1 and TRDJ1, with 12 bases aligning to TRDD3. J lost 1 base, V lost 3 bases, and 18 bases had no gene match. CDR1 is TSWWSYY, CDR2 QGS, per germline. The CDR3 is 21 residues long. The CDR3 reads CALGDNPTWVGWGIRTDKLIF. The CDR3, as DNA: TGTGCTCTTGGGGATAATCCTACTTGGGTTGGCTGGGGGATACGCACCGATAAACTCATCTTT.

This clone was observed many times. With a far larger clone one base away, a read error is the likely cause. The same CDR3 is also encoded by other DNA sequences in this sample. The chain uses TRDV2 and TRDJ1; 7 bases fit TRDD3. No J gene is reported in TCRdb; it was inferred here by comparing the DNA with germline. Germline CDR1 GEAIGNYY, CDR2 EKD. The junction had 13 bases not matched to a gene; V was cut back by 1 base and J by 0 bases. This CDR3 region has 18 residues. CDR3 sequence reads: CACDTLGAENLYTDKLIF. In DNA, the CDR3 is TGTGCCTGTGACACGCTGGGGGCTGAGAACCTGTACACCGATAAACTCATCTTT.

This clone was detected ten times or more. The chain joins TRDV2 to TRDJ1; 13 nucleotides align to TRDD3. Trimming cost V 0 bases and J 2 bases; bases outside gene matches: 2. Germline CDR1 reads GEAIGNYY; CDR2 reads EKD. The CDR3 covers 16 residues. The CDR3 protein is CACDTLLGDTTDKLIF. In DNA, the CDR3 is TGTGCCTGTGACACCTTACTGGGGGATACGACCGATAAACTCATCTTT.

In regard to this clone: This likely stems from a read error, as it lies one base from a far larger clone. Other DNA sequences from this sample encode an identical CDR3 as well. The J gene is TRDJ1, the V gene TRDV1; 12 bases agree with TRDD3. In the absence of a J gene in TCRdb, the DNA was matched to germline to assign it here. V lost 6 bases to trimming and J lost 3 bases; unmatched junction nucleotides: 32. Germline CDR1 and CDR2: TSWWSYY and QGS. The CDR3 runs 24 residues. The CDR3, as DNA: TGTGCTCTTGGAGCTACCCAATTCCTACCGGTCCTTTATACTGGGGGATACCTCGCCGATAAACTCATCTTT. Protein product: CALGATQFLPVLYTGGYLADKLIF.

About this clone: A far larger clone is just one base off, so this is likely a read error. The sample holds other DNA sequences that translate to the same CDR3. This chain connects TRDV1 to TRDJ1; tentatively, D is TRDD3 (5 bases). No J gene is reported in TCRdb; it was inferred here by comparing the DNA with germline. This CDR3 is built from 10 residues. CDR1 is TSWWSYY and CDR2 is QGS in the germline V gene. CDR3 coding DNA: TGTGCCCTTGGGGAACTAAGACTCATCTTT. Its protein product is CALGELRLIF.

This clone was detected only a few times. The protein given by TCRdb reflects a much larger clone and differs at residue 10 from this DNA's translation, likely from a read error; the protein shown is the DNA's translation. This chain links TRDV1 with TRDJ1; D is unclear. TCRdb leaves out the J gene; it was filled in here by matching the DNA to germline. The germline V gene has CDR1 TSWWSYY and CDR2 QGS. The CDR3 is 19 residues long. The V gene lost 4 bases and the J gene lost 0 bases, with 24 bases spanning the gap. CDR3 residues: CALGGRINRPCRDTDKLIF. The DNA of the CDR3 is TGTGCTCTTGGGGGACGTATAAACCGCCCGTGTAGGGACACCGATAAACTCATCTTT.

Note on this clone: TCRdb's listed protein matches a much larger clone and diverges from this DNA's translation at residue 4, likely through a read error; the protein shown comes from the DNA. The V gene is TRDV1, the J gene TRDJ1, with D perhaps given as TRDD2 or TRDD3 (5 bases each). Assignment of the J gene here rests on matching the DNA to germline, because TCRdb gives none. CDR3 length equals 16 residues. Germline CDR1 reads TSWWSYY; CDR2 reads QGS. The CDR3 nucleotides read TGTGCTCTTAGGGATCCCGGCATCCTATACACCGATAAACTCATCTTT. As protein: CALRDPGILYTDKLIF.

Of note for this clone: TCRdb records a much larger clone's protein for this DNA, with a difference at residue 9 that likely arises from a read error; the protein given is the translation of the DNA. The chain links TRDV1 to TRDJ1, with a weak D call TRDD3 (5 bases). Assignment of the J gene here rests on matching the DNA to germline, because TCRdb gives none. Germline V CDR1 and CDR2: TSWWSYY, QGS. The CDR3 has 19 residues. The ends were cut back, 7 bases at V and 3 bases at J, with 30 bases in the middle. The CDR3: CALVGVGIRRSLGPDKLIF. The CDR3 bases are TGTGCTCTTGTCGGTGTAGGGATCCGGCGGTCCCTGGGCCCCGATAAACTCATCTTT.

This clone was detected many times. The protein recorded in TCRdb matches a much larger clone and deviates from this DNA's translation at residue 3, suggesting a read error; the protein here is obtained by translating the DNA. This rearrangement joins TRDV1 to TRDJ1, with D possibly matching TRDD2 (5 bases). Trimming took 10 bases from V and 5 from J, leaving 14 bases between them. Germline V CDR1 and CDR2: TSWWSYY, QGS. The CDR3 spans 12 residues. In DNA form, the CDR3 reads TGTGCTCCTTTTTCCTCCCGGGATAAACTCATCTTT. Amino acid sequence: CAPFSSRDKLIF.

Regarding this clone: The protein recorded in TCRdb matches a much larger clone and deviates from this DNA's translation at residue 11, suggesting a read error; the protein here is obtained by translating the DNA. CDR3 loop: CACGKHFLMREIRSRGCTDKLIF. Here the CDR3 DNA reads TGTGCCTGTGGCAAACACTTCCTAATGAGGGAGATACGCTCCCGGGGTTGCACCGATAAACTCATCTTT. V usage is TRDV2 and J usage is TRDJ1, with D maybe TRDD2 (7 bases). TCRdb carries no J gene annotation; the J gene was assigned here by matching the DNA with germline. This CDR3 region has 23 residues. Germline V gene lookup returns CDR1 GEAIGNYY and CDR2 EKD. The ends were cut back, 5 bases at V and 1 base at J, with 40 bases in the middle.

The chain uses TRDV1 and TRDJ2, with 10 positions matching TRDD3. The J gene comes from matching the DNA to germline here; TCRdb lacks it. The J segment lost 6 bases and the V segment lost 4 bases, leaving 11 bases of the junction unmatched. CDR1 and CDR2 from the germline V gene are TSWWSYY and QGS. The CDR3 loop spans 17 amino acids. The CDR3 region is CALGALPPWGIAAQLFF. CDR3 bases: TGTGCTCTTGGGGCTCTTCCTCCCTGGGGGATAGCAGCACAACTCTTCTTT.